This TCR beta chain appears in the sequencing data of a study of OX40 agonist ivuxolimab in advanced cancers. The germline V and J ends were trimmed by 4 bases and 4 bases, with 14 bases remaining between them. From germline, CDR1 is WNHNN and CDR2 SYGVQD (reference sequence). This CDR3 is built from 14 residues. On cycle 4 day 1 and cycle 7 day 1, as well as at baseline, blood was sampled. Clones were sequenced by immunoSEQ multiplex PCR, and TCRdb holds only the in-frame ones, with some missing. Here the sample spans tens of thousands of clones, roughly 90% being singletons. V is TRBV10-1 and J is TRBJ2-7, with D unclear. The TCR originated in an adult with an advanced solid tumor such as melanoma, head and neck, liver or kidney cancer. Sequenced material: CD4+ or CD8+ T cells sorted from blood, taken in a trial of the OX40 agonist ivuxolimab. CDR3 sequence: CASSGLWGKYEQYF. CDR3 sequence (DNA): TGCGCCAGCAGTGGCCTCTGGGGTAAGTACGAGCAGTACTTC.